This paragraph covers one TCR beta chain sequence. Its cognate antigen is unknown. The PCR contained 60 Vbeta and 13 Jbeta primers. Measured with immunoSEQ multiplex PCR; TCRdb has only the in-frame clones, and not every one. The table has roughly 54,000 clones, 70% seen once. The data derive from a study of cytomegalovirus exposure and HLA in healthy donors. V lost 6 bases and J lost 8; bases outside the gene matches: 15. Germline V gene sequence: CDR1 MNHEY, CDR2 SMNVEV (reference sequence). CDR3 length equals 15 residues. Findings and caveats of the study: When analyzed later, a missense DCLRE1C variant was found to be linked to TCR beta V- and J-gene trimming.

This chain joins TRBV27 and TRBJ1-2; 7 bases line up with TRBD1. This sequence originates from a woman aged 55-69 years in good health and CMV-seropositive. What was sequenced was PBMCs. DNA of the CDR3: TGTGCCAGCAGGCTAAACGGACAGGTAGTGTTCGGCTACACCTTC. This encodes CASRLNGQVVFGYTF.